The 17 T cell receptor beta chains in this list originate from one sample, sequenced in a study of blood T cell repertoires in COVID-19. Repertoires were generated with immunoSEQ multiplex PCR, while TCRdb's copy carries only in-frame clones and drops some. This table holds 240,000 or so clones, about 85% found once. Sequences were obtained from peripheral blood. These receptors all stem from a man between 60 and 75 years old who had recovered from COVID-19.

The J gene is TRBJ2-3, the V gene TRBV11-1, with 7 bases matching TRBD2. This CDR3 region has 16 residues. The J segment lost 0 bases and the V segment lost 3 bases, leaving 6 bases of the junction unmatched. Germline V CDR1 and CDR2: SGHAT, FQDESV (reference sequence). The CDR3 reads CASSFTAGRSTDTQYF. DNA of the CDR3: TGTGCCAGCAGCTTTACAGCGGGGCGTAGCACAGATACGCAGTATTTT. Combining the CDR3 with reference TRBV11-1 and TRBJ2-3 gives the whole variable domain EAEVAQSPRYKITEKSQAVAFWCDPISGHATLYWYRQILGQGPELLVQFQDESVVDDSQLPKDRFSAERLKGVDSTLKIQPAELGDSAMYLCASSFTAGRSTDTQYFGPGTRLTVL.

The CDR3 protein is CASSELLAERYNEQFF. The CDR3 DNA is TGTGCCAGCAGTGAACTACTAGCGGAGCGCTACAATGAGCAGTTCTTC. V usage is TRBV6-1 and J usage is TRBJ2-1, with 8 bases aligning to TRBD2. J was trimmed by 3 bases and V by 2 bases; bases with no gene match: 6. The CDR3 runs 16 residues. From germline, CDR1 is MNHNS and CDR2 SASEGT.

The V call is TRBV6-5, the J call TRBJ2-2; a possible D gene is TRBD1 (6 bases). This CDR3 has 15 amino acids. Between the trimmed V and J ends, which lost 7 bases and 1 base, there was a span of 13 bases. CDR1 and CDR2 from the germline V gene are MNHEY and SVGAGI. The CDR3 DNA is TGTGCCAGCAACTACCGGGGACAGAACACCGGGGAGCTGTTTTTT. Its protein product is CASNYRGQNTGELFF.

V usage is TRBV30 and J usage is TRBJ1-2; D is possibly TRBD1 (5 bases). CDR1 and CDR2 (germline): GTSNPN, SVGIG (reference sequence). Trimming left V 4 bases short and J 9 bases short, with 24 bases between. The CDR3 is 15 amino acids. In nucleotides, the CDR3 is TGTGCCTGGACCCCGACAAAGGGGCCGCTCGCTAGCTACACCTTC. Encoded protein: CAWTPTKGPLASYTF.

The V and J genes are TRBV4-2 and TRBJ2-2; 10 bases agree with TRBD2. CDR1 and CDR2 (germline): LGHNA, YNFKEQ. There are 19 residues in the CDR3. V was clipped by 0 bases and J by 4 bases; unmatched bases: 11. The CDR3 region has the DNA TGTGCCAGCAGCCAAGATGAAATGGAGCGGGGGGGCGGCACCGGGGAGCTGTTTTTT. Residues: CASSQDEMERGGGTGELFF.

The chain carries TRBV10-3 and TRBJ1-2; TRBD1 matches 7 bases. Looked up from germline, CDR1 is ENHRY and CDR2 is SYGVKD. Unmatched junction bases numbered 9, after V lost 7 bases and J lost 4 bases. This CDR3 region has 14 residues. CDR3 coding DNA: TGTGCCATCAAGCGACCGGGACAGATCTATGGCTACACCTTC. Amino acids: CAIKRPGQIYGYTF.

The rearrangement joins TRBV4-2 to TRBJ1-3; 8 nucleotides align to TRBD1. V lost 0 bases, J lost 3 bases, and 7 bases stayed unmatched. The CDR3 covers 17 residues. CDR1 is LGHNA and CDR2 is YNFKEQ in the germline V gene. The CDR3 here is CASSQETQGAHGNTIYF. The CDR3 region has the DNA TGTGCCAGCAGCCAAGAGACTCAGGGGGCACATGGAAACACCATATATTTT.

Notes on this clone: At the DNA level, this CDR3 is encoded by other sequences in the same sample as well. The chain combines TRBV6-5 with TRBJ2-1; 12 nucleotides align to TRBD2. The CDR3 sequence is 15 residues long. The V gene's germline CDR1 is MNHEY and CDR2 SVGAGI. V lost 2 bases, J lost 4 bases, and 0 bases stayed unmatched. Here the CDR3 reads CASSYLAGGYNEQFF. CDR3 coding DNA: TGTGCCAGCAGTTACCTAGCGGGGGGGTACAATGAGCAGTTCTTC.

J is TRBJ2-5 and V is TRBV15, with D maybe TRBD1 (5 bases). Germline-derived CDR1 and CDR2 are LNHNV and YYDKDF (reference sequence). The CDR3 runs 14 residues. Between the trimmed V and J ends, which lost 0 bases and 4 bases, there was a span of 9 bases. CDR3 residues: CATSRDGAGETQYF. The CDR3 bases are TGTGCCACCAGCAGAGATGGGGCCGGAGAGACCCAGTACTTC. The whole variable domain, remainder taken from reference TRBV15 and TRBJ2-5, is DAMVIQNPRYQVTQFGKPVTLSCSQTLNHNVMYWYQQKSSQAPKLLFHYYDKDFNNEADTPDNFQSRRPNTSFCFLDIRSPGLGDTAMYLCATSRDGAGETQYFGPGTRLLVL.

The chain carries TRBV6-5 and TRBJ2-2; D is undetermined. V lost 9 bases to trimming and J lost 7 bases, with 9 bases between them. Germline-derived CDR1 and CDR2 are MNHEY and SVGAGI. The CDR3 extends over 11 amino acids. This chain's CDR3 is CARNWSGELFF. The CDR3 DNA reads as TGTGCCAGGAATTGGAGCGGGGAGCTGTTTTTT.

The sample holds one count of this clone. The chain is built from TRBV6-5 and TRBJ2-1; the D gene is possibly TRBD2 (5 bases). The germline V gene has CDR1 MNHEY and CDR2 SVGAGI. CDR3 length: 16 residues. V lost 0 bases and J lost 0, with 9 bases in between. The CDR3 here is CASSYSWRSSYNEQFF. In DNA form, the CDR3 reads TGTGCCAGCAGTTACTCTTGGAGGAGCTCCTACAATGAGCAGTTCTTC.

The gene calls are TRBV10-1 and TRBJ1-1, with D possibly TRBD1 on 5 matching bases. The CDR3 loop spans 15 amino acids. Germline values: CDR1 WNHNN, CDR2 SYGVQD (reference sequence). The V end lost 1 base, the J end lost 0 bases, and 9 bases lay between the germline ends. This CDR3 reads CASSEWKGVNTEAFF. The CDR3, as DNA: TGCGCCAGCAGTGAGTGGAAAGGGGTGAACACTGAAGCTTTCTTT.

The V gene is TRBV24-1, the J gene TRBJ2-2, with TRBD2 identical over 8 bases. Germline V gene data show CDR1 as KGHDR and CDR2 as SFDVKD. This CDR3 region has 16 residues. Losses at the gene ends were 7 bases for V and 4 bases for J; bases not matched to a gene: 10. The CDR3 spells CATSNPGTRGTGELFF. The CDR3, as DNA: TGTGCCACCAGCAATCCCGGGACTAGGGGCACCGGGGAGCTGTTTTTT.

There are a few counts of this clone. V is TRBV12-2 and J is TRBJ2-5; the DNA was not compared with TRBD2, the D call given in the table. TRBV12-2 is deemed a pseudogene. The CDR3 has 14 amino acids. The CDR3 DNA reads as TGTGCAAGTCGGGAGCTAGCGAACCAAGAGACCCAGTACTTC. Its translation: CASRELANQETQYF.

In this sample, this clone turned up once. The V and J genes are TRBV5-1 and TRBJ2-3; 8 bases agree with TRBD2. In germline, CDR1 is SGHRS, CDR2 YFSETQ. V gave up 7 bases and J gave up 2 bases; unmatched junction bases: 9. This CDR3 is 15 amino acids long. CDR3 residues: CASGLGTSDTDTQYF. For the CDR3, the DNA is TGCGCCAGCGGCCTTGGGACTAGTGACACAGATACGCAGTATTTT.

The chain couples TRBV28 to TRBJ1-2, with D unclear. This CDR3 spans 12 amino acids. Germline lookup yields CDR1 MDHEN and CDR2 SYDVKM. V was shortened by 7 bases and J by 8 bases, with 14 bases between the two germline ends. The CDR3 DNA reads as TGTGCCAGCATTCCGAGGGTGGGCGGCTACACCTTC. Translation gives CASIPRVGGYTF.

The rearrangement uses TRBV18 and TRBJ2-6; D might be TRBD1 (6 bases). In germline, CDR1 is KGHSH, CDR2 LQKENI. CDR3 length: 19 residues. The V gene lost 4 bases and the J gene lost 0 bases, with 19 bases spanning the gap. The CDR3 is CASSRLRDTLISGANVLTF. The DNA for the CDR3 is TGTGCCAGCTCACGACTCCGGGACACACTCATCTCTGGGGCCAACGTCCTGACTTTC.